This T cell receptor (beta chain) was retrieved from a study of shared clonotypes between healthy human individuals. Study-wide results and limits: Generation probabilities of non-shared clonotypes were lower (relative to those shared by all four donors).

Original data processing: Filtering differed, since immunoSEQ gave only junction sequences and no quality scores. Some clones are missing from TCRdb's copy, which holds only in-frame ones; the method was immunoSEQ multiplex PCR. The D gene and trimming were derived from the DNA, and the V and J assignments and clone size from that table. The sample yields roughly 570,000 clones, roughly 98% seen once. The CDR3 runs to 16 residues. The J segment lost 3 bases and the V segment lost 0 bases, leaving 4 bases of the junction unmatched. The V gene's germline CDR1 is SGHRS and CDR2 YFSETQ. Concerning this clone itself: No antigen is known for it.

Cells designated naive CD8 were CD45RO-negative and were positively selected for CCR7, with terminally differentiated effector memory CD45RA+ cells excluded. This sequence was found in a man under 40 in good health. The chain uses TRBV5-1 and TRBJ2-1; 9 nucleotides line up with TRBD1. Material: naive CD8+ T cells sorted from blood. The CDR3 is CASSLVGQGNYNEQFF. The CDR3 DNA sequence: TGCGCCAGCAGCTTGGTCGGACAGGGGAACTACAATGAGCAGTTCTTC.